The 6 T cell receptor beta chains listed next were all sequenced from one sample in a study of T cells in Graves' hyperthyroidism and ophthalmopathy. Regions amplified from RNA transcripts were the TCR beta CDR3 regions. Initially, a first-round RT-PCR of the TCR CDR3 employed the HTBI primer set. TCRdb fed the multiplex PCR reads into MiXCR, producing one record per CDR3 protein. The top ten clones hold approximately 12% of a sample with 250,000 to 300,000 distinct CDR3 sequences, roughly 15% of them seen once. The sequencing sample was made of blood. The receptors were sampled from a woman between 40 and 55 years old with Graves' hyperthyroidism that later progressed to Graves' ophthalmopathy.

This clonotype has a count of ten or more. The chain links TRBV20-1 to TRBJ2-7; TRBD2 matches at 11 bases. CDR1 and CDR2 (germline): DFQATT, SNEGSKA (reference sequence). The CDR3 is made up of 15 amino acids. J was trimmed by 7 bases and V by 8 bases; bases with no gene match: 16. CDR3 coding DNA: TGCAGTCCTGCGCAACTAGCGGGAGTGGGGTGGGAGCAGTACTTC. It specifies CSPAQLAGVGWEQYF.

This clonotype was observed many times. V and J are TRBV7-8 and TRBJ1-5; D is undetermined. Per germline, CDR1 SGHVS and CDR2 FQNEAQ. The CDR3 is 16 residues long. Trimming pared 2 bases from V and 0 bases from J, leaving 11 bases between. CDR3 amino acids: CASSLMAVYSNQPQHF. In DNA form, the CDR3 reads TGTGCCAGCAGCTTAATGGCAGTGTATAGCAATCAGCCCCAGCATTTT. Using reference TRBV7-8 and TRBJ1-5 for the parts outside the CDR3, the full variable domain is GAGVSQSPRYKVAKRGQDVALRCDPISGHVSLFWYQQALGQGPEFLTYFQNEAQLDKSGLPSDRFFAERPEGSVSTLKIQRTQQEDSAVYLCASSLMAVYSNQPQHFGDGTRLSIL.

The chain recombines TRBV4-1 with TRBJ2-5; a possible D gene is TRBD2 (5 bases). The CDR3 length is 15 residues. Germline values: CDR1 MGHRA, CDR2 YSYEKL. V was cut by 3 bases and J by 5 bases, with 16 bases left in between. CDR3 nucleotides: TGCGCCAGCAGCCAGTTAGGACTTCCTGGGGAGACCCAGTACTTC. This translates into CASSQLGLPGETQYF.

There are many counts of this clonotype. J is TRBJ2-1 and V is TRBV28; no reliable D call. Germline V gene data show CDR1 as MDHEN and CDR2 as SYDVKM. Deletions cut 6 bases from V and 4 bases from J, with 7 bases between. The CDR3 contains 12 residues. Written as DNA, the CDR3 is TGTGCCAGCAGACCCACTTACAATGAGCAGTTCTTC. Translated: CASRPTYNEQFF.

This clonotype appeared many times. The rearrangement uses TRBV6-1 and TRBJ1-6; 8 bases fit TRBD1. The length of the CDR3 is 14 residues. V shed 5 bases and J 9 bases; nucleotides not matched to a gene: 6. Germline CDR1 and CDR2: MNHNS and SASEGT. This CDR3 reads CASSQETGASPLHF. The DNA of the CDR3 is TGTGCCAGCAGTCAAGAGACAGGGGCTTCACCCCTCCACTTT.

To note about this clonotype: A much larger clone is a single base away; this may be a read error. In this CDR3 the conserved last residue, phenylalanine or tryptophan, is missing, so a read error is likely. The chain is built from TRBV6-5 and TRBJ2-2, with 14 bases identical to TRBD2. The V and J ends lost 4 bases and 5 bases, in that order; junction bases with no gene match: 6. Germline V gene sequence: CDR1 MNHEY, CDR2 SVGAGI. The CDR3 sequence is 17 residues long. CDR3 loop: CASSFGLAGGITGELFL. CDR3 in DNA: TGTGCCAGCAGTTTCGGACTAGCGGGAGGCATAACCGGGGAGCTGTTTCTT.